These T cell receptor beta chains were read from a single sample in a study of shared clonotypes between healthy human individuals. The method was immunoSEQ multiplex PCR; TCRdb's version includes in-frame clones alone and lacks a portion of them. The sample holds about 2.2 million clones, just over 90% seen once. The specimen was naive CD8+ T cells from PBMCs. These receptors were taken from a man between 18 and 29 years old in good health. Some clones in this sample may be carry-over from other donors' samples. Both conserved end residues are part of each CDR3. D genes are given only for firm matches. Only part of the rows carry a size: once, few, many, or a class if the clone is expanded.

J: TRBJ2-2
V: TRBV4-1
size: -
length: 17
D: -
DNA: TGCGCCAGCAGCCAAGAATTATGGGGAGGTTTCGCCGGGGAGCTGTTTTTT
CDR3: CASSQELWGGFAGELFF

J: TRBJ2-1
V: TRBV5-4
size: -
length: 12
D: -
DNA: TGTGCCAGCAGCTCCGCAGGAAGTGAGCAGTTCTTC
CDR3: CASSSAGSEQFF

J: TRBJ1-2
V: TRBV4-1
size: -
length: 17
D: -
DNA: TGCGCCAGCAGCCAGAAAGATTTAGTGACTCCTACCCATGGCTACACCTTC
CDR3: CASSQKDLVTPTHGYTF

J: TRBJ1-3
V: TRBV6-5
size: -
length: 15
D: -
DNA: TGTGCCAGCAGTCCCGCCTGGCACTCTGGAAACACCATATATTTT
CDR3: CASSPAWHSGNTIYF

J: TRBJ1-2
V: TRBV28
size: -
length: 13
D: -
DNA: TGTGCCAGCAGTTTAGGAGGGGCGAGTGGCTACACCTTC
CDR3: CASSLGGASGYTF

J: TRBJ2-7
V: TRBV19
size: -
length: 13
D: -
DNA: TGTGCCAGTAAAGGGCAGGGCCCCTACGAGCAGTACTTC
CDR3: CASKGQGPYEQYF

J: TRBJ1-4
V: TRBV6-1
size: -
length: 16
D: TRBD1
DNA: TGTGCCAGCAATGAGGACAGGCGCGCAACTAATGAAAAACTGTTTTTT
CDR3: CASNEDRRATNEKLFF

J: TRBJ1-2
V: TRBV6-5
size: -
length: 14
D: -
DNA: TGTGCCAGCAGTGAAGGGACGTATAACTATGGCTACACCTTC
CDR3: CASSEGTYNYGYTF

J: TRBJ2-1
V: TRBV9
size: -
length: 15
D: TRBD1
DNA: TGTGCCAGCAGGGCACAGGGGGCTGGTTACAATGAGCAGTTCTTC
CDR3: CASRAQGAGYNEQFF

J: TRBJ2-7
V: TRBV11-2
size: -
length: 13
D: -
DNA: TGTGCCAGCAGCTTAGGGGTCTCGGGCGAGCAGTACTTC
CDR3: CASSLGVSGEQYF

J: TRBJ2-7
V: TRBV29-1
size: -
length: 11
D: -
DNA: TGCAGCGGCAGGAGTCACTACGAGCAGTACTTC
CDR3: CSGRSHYEQYF

J: TRBJ1-4
V: TRBV5-1
size: few
length: 16
D: -
DNA: TGCGCCAGCAGCCCACACTCGACAGCAATTAATGAAAAACTGTTTTTT
CDR3: CASSPHSTAINEKLFF

J: TRBJ1-1
V: TRBV7-9
size: -
length: 13
D: -
DNA: TGTGCCAGCAGCGTTGGGCTCCCATCCGGGGCTTTCTTT
CDR3: CASSVGLPSGAFF

J: TRBJ2-1
V: TRBV14
size: -
length: 16
D: TRBD2
DNA: TGTGCCAGCAGCCCTCTAGCGGGAACTACCTACAATGAGCAGTTCTTC
CDR3: CASSPLAGTTYNEQFF

J: TRBJ2-7
V: TRBV29-1
size: -
length: 12
D: -
DNA: TGCAGCGGTTTCAACGAGCTCTACGAGCAGTACTTC
CDR3: CSGFNELYEQYF

J: TRBJ2-1
V: TRBV5-1
size: -
length: 15
D: TRBD1
DNA: TGCGCCAGCAGCTTCAGGGACAGGGGAGGGGATGAGCAGTTCTTC
CDR3: CASSFRDRGGDEQFF

J: TRBJ1-5
V: TRBV11-2
size: -
length: 13
D: -
DNA: TGTGCCAGCAGCTGGGCGGGGGGACAGCCCCAGCATTTT
CDR3: CASSWAGGQPQHF

J: TRBJ1-1
V: TRBV7-9
size: -
length: 14
D: -
DNA: TGTGCCAGCAGCTCGACAGGACTGAACACTGAAGCTTTCTTT
CDR3: CASSSTGLNTEAFF

J: TRBJ1-4
V: TRBV14
size: -
length: 15
D: TRBD1
DNA: TGTGCCAGCAGCCAAAATAACAGGGGACGGGAAAAACTGTTTTTT
CDR3: CASSQNNRGREKLFF

J: TRBJ1-1
V: TRBV29-1
size: -
length: 14
D: -
DNA: TGCAGCGTTTCGGTTGGACCCTCAAACACTGAAGCTTTCTTT
CDR3: CSVSVGPSNTEAFF

J: TRBJ2-1
V: TRBV5-1
size: -
length: 15
D: -
DNA: TGCGCCAGCAGTCTGGGGAGTTATGGCGACAATGAGCAGTTCTTC
CDR3: CASSLGSYGDNEQFF

J: TRBJ2-7
V: TRBV7-9
size: -
length: 12
D: -
DNA: TGTGCCAGCAGCTTTCTTCCTTTCGAGCAGTACTTC
CDR3: CASSFLPFEQYF

J: TRBJ1-3
V: TRBV15
size: once
length: 14
D: -
DNA: TGTGCCACCAGCGGCTTCGAGTCTGGAAACACCATATATTTT
CDR3: CATSGFESGNTIYF

J: TRBJ2-4
V: TRBV7-9
size: -
length: 13
D: -
DNA: TGTGCCAGCAGCGCCGAAGAGGGGAACATTCAGTACTTC
CDR3: CASSAEEGNIQYF

J: TRBJ2-7
V: TRBV7-9
size: -
length: 16
D: TRBD2
DNA: TGTGCCAGCAGCTTCCCCCTGGCGGGAGGACGGAACGAGCAGTACTTC
CDR3: CASSFPLAGGRNEQYF

J: TRBJ2-7
V: TRBV4-2
size: once
length: 15
D: -
DNA: TGTGCCAGCAGCCAAGATGCTAGCGACACCTACGAGCAGTACTTC
CDR3: CASSQDASDTYEQYF

J: TRBJ1-1
V: TRBV29-1
size: few
length: 12
D: -
DNA: TGCAGCGTCAGGGGTCCCGAGGCTGAAGCTTTCTTT
CDR3: CSVRGPEAEAFF

J: TRBJ2-7
V: TRBV6-1
size: -
length: 14
D: -
DNA: TGTGCCAGCACTTTGGCAGACCGAGCCTACGAGCAGTACTTC
CDR3: CASTLADRAYEQYF

J: TRBJ1-1
V: TRBV11-2
size: once
length: 15
D: -
DNA: TGTGCCAGCAGCCACCGGGAGCACATGAACACTGAAGCTTTCTTT
CDR3: CASSHREHMNTEAFF

J: TRBJ2-7
V: TRBV10-3
size: -
length: 19
D: TRBD1
DNA: TGTGCCATCAGTGTTTCCTCCCGGGACAGGGGGTCGCCGTCCTACGAGCAGTACTTC
CDR3: CAISVSSRDRGSPSYEQYF